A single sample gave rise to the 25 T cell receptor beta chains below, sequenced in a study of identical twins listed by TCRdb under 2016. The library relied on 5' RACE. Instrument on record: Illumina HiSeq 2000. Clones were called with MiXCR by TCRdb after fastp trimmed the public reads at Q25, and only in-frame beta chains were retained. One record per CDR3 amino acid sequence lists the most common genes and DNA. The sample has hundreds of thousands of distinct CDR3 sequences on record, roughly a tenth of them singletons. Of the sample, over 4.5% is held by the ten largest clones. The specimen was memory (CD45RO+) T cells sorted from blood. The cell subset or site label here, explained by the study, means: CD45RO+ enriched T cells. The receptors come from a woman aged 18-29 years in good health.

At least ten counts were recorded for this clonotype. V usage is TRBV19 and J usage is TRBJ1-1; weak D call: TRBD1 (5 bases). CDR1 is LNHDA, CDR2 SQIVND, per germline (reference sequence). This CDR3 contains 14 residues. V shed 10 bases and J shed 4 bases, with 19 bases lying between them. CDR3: CATAHPGEGTEAFF. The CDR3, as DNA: TGTGCCACAGCCCATCCGGGGGAGGGCACTGAAGCTTTCTTT. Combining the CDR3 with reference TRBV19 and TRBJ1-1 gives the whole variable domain DGGITQSPKYLFRKEGQNVTLSCEQNLNHDAMYWYRQDPGQGLRLIYYSQIVNDFQKGDIAEGYSVSREKKESFPLTVTSAQKNPTAFYLCATAHPGEGTEAFFGQGTRLTVV.

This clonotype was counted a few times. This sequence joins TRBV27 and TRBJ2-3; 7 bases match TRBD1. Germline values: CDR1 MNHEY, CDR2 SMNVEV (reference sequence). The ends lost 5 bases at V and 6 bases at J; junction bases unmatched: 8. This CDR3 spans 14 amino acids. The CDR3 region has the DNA TGTGCCAGCAGTCTCTTGGACAGGCTGGATACGCAGTATTTT. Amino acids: CASSLLDRLDTQYF.

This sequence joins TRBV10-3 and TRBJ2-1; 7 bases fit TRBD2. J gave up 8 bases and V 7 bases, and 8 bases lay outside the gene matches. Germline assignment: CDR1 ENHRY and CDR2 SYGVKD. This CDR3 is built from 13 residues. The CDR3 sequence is CAIMGGRSYEQFF. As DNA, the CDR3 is TGTGCCATCATGGGCGGGAGAAGCTATGAGCAGTTCTTC.

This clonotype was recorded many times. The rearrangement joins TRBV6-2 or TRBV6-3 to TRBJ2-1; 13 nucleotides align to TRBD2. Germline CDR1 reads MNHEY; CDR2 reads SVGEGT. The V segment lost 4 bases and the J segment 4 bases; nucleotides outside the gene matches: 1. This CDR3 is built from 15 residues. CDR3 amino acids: CASSWTSGSYNEQFF. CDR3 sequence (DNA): TGTGCCAGCAGTTGGACTAGCGGGAGTTACAATGAGCAGTTCTTC.

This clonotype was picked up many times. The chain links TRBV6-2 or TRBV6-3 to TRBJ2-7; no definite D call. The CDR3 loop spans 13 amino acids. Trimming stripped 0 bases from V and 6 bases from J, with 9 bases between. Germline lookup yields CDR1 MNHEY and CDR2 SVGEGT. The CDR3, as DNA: TGTGCCAGCAGTTACTCATACCTATCCGAGCAGTACTTC. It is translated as CASSYSYLSEQYF.

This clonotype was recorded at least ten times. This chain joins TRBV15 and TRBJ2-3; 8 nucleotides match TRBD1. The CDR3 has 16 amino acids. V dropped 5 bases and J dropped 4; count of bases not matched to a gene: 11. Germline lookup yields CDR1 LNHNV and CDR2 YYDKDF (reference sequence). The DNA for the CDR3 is TGTGCCACCAGCGGCGCACGGACAGGGATCGCAGATACGCAGTATTTT. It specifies CATSGARTGIADTQYF. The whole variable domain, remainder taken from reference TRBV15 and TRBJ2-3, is DAMVIQNPRYQVTQFGKPVTLSCSQTLNHNVMYWYQQKSSQAPKLLFHYYDKDFNNEADTPDNFQSRRPNTSFCFLDIRSPGLGDTAMYLCATSGARTGIADTQYFGPGTRLTVL.

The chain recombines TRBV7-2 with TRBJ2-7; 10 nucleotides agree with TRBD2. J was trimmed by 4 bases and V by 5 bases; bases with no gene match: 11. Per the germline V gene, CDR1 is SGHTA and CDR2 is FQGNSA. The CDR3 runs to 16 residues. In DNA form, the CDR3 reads TGTGCCAGCAGCGCTCGAAGGACTAGCGGCATTTACGAGCAGTACTTC. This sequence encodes CASSARRTSGIYEQYF.

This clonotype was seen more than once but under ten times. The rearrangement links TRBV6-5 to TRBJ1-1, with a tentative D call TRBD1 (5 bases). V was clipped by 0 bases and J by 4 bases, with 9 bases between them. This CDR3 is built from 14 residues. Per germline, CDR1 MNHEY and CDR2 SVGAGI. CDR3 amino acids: CASSYSWGGTEAFF. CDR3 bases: TGTGCCAGCAGTTACTCCTGGGGCGGCACTGAAGCTTTCTTT.

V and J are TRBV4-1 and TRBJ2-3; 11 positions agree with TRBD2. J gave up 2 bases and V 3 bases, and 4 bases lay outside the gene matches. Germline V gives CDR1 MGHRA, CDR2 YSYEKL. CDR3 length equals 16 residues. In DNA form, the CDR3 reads TGCGCCAGCAGCCATGATAGCGGGGGGGTCACAGATACGCAGTATTTT. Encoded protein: CASSHDSGGVTDTQYF.

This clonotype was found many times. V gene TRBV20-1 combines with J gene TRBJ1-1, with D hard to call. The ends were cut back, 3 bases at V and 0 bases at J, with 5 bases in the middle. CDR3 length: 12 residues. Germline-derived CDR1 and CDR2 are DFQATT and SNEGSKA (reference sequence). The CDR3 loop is CSARVLNTEAFF. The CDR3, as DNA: TGCAGTGCTAGGGTGCTGAACACTGAAGCTTTCTTT.

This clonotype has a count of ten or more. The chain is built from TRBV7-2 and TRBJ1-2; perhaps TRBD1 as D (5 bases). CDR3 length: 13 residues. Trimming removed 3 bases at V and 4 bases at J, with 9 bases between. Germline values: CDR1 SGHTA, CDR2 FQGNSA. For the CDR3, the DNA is TGTGCCAGCAGCTTGGGGACCTCCTATGGCTACACCTTC. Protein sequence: CASSLGTSYGYTF.

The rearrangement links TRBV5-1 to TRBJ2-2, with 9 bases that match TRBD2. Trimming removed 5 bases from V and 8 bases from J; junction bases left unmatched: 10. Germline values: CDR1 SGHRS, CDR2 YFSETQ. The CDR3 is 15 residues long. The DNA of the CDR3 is TGCGCCAGCAGACAGCGGGAGGCCTTGGGAGGGGAGCTGTTTTTT. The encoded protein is CASRQREALGGELFF.

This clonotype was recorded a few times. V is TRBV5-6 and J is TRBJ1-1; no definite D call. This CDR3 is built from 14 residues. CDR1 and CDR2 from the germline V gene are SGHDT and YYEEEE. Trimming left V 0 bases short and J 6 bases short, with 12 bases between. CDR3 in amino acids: CASSLGSSTAEAFF. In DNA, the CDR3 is TGTGCCAGCAGCTTGGGATCTAGCACGGCTGAAGCTTTCTTT.

CDR3 DNA: TGTGCCAGCAGTTACCGGCAACCGGGCAATCAGCCCCAGCATTTT. Protein sequence: CASSYRQPGNQPQHF. The chain joins TRBV6-2 or TRBV6-3 to TRBJ1-5; D is uncertain. V was shortened by 2 bases and J by 2 bases, with 10 bases between the two germline ends. This CDR3 is 15 amino acids long. Looked up from germline, CDR1 is MNHEY and CDR2 is SVGEGT.

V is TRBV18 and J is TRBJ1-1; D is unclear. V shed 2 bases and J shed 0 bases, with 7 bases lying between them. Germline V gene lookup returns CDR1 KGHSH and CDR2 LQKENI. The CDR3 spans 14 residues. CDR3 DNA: TGTGCCAGCTCACCAAATAAGATGAACACTGAAGCTTTCTTT. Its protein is CASSPNKMNTEAFF.

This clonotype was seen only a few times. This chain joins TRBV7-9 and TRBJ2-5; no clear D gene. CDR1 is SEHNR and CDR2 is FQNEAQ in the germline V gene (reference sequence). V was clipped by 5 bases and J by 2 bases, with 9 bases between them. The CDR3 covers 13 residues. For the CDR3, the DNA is TGTGCCAGCAGCCCAGTCCGTCAAGAGACCCAGTACTTC. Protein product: CASSPVRQETQYF.

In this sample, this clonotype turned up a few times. The CDR3 DNA follows: TGTGCCAGCAGCCTCCGAATTTCGACAGGGCCAGGAGTTAATGAGCAGTTCTTC. Its translation is CASSLRISTGPGVNEQFF. The rearrangement links TRBV11-2 to TRBJ2-1, with 7 positions matching TRBD1. V shed 5 bases and J 7 bases; nucleotides not matched to a gene: 20. Germline V lookup: CDR1 SGHAT, CDR2 FQNNGV. The CDR3 length is 18 residues. Full variable domain (rest looked up from reference TRBV11-2 and TRBJ2-1): EAGVAQSPRYKIIEKRQSVAFWCNPISGHATLYWYQQILGQGPKLLIQFQNNGVVDDSQLPKDRFSAERLKGVDSTLKIQPAKLEDSAVYLCASSLRISTGPGVNEQFFGPGTRLTVL.

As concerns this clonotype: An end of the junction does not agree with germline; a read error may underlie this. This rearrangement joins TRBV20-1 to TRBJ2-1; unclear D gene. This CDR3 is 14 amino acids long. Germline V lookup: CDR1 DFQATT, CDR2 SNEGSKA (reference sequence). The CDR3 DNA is TGCAGTGCCCCCGGCCGTAGCTCCTACAATGTGCAGTTCTTC. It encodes CSAPGRSSYNVQFF.

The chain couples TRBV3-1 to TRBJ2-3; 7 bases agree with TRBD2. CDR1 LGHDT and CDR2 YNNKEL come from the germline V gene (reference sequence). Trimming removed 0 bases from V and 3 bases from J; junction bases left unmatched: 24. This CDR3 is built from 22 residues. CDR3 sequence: CASSQDSRWASGNTKGTDTQYF. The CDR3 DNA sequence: TGTGCCAGCAGCCAAGATAGTCGGTGGGCTAGCGGAAACACCAAGGGGACAGATACGCAGTATTTT.

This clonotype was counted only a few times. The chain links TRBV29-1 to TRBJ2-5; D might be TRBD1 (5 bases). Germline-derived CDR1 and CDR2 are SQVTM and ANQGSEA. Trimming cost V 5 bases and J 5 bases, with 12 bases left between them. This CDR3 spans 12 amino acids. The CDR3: CSVLRGRETQYF. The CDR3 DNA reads TGCAGCGTTCTAAGGGGCCGGGAGACCCAGTACTTC.

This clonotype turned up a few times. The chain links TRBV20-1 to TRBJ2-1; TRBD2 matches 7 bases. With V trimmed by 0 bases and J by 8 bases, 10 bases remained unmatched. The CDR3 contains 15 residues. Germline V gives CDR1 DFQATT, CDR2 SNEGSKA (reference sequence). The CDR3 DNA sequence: TGCAGTGCTAGAGACCCCGCAAGCGGGATAGATGAGCAGTTCTTC. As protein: CSARDPASGIDEQFF.

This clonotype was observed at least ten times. In nucleotides, the CDR3 is TGTGCCAGCAGCTTAGACAGCGGGAGCCCAGATACGCAGTATTTT. It codes for CASSLDSGSPDTQYF. The rearrangement links TRBV7-7 to TRBJ2-3; 8 bases align to TRBD2. This CDR3 contains 15 residues. Germline-derived CDR1 and CDR2 are SSHAT and FNYEAQ (reference sequence). V dropped 1 base and J dropped 4; count of bases not matched to a gene: 4.

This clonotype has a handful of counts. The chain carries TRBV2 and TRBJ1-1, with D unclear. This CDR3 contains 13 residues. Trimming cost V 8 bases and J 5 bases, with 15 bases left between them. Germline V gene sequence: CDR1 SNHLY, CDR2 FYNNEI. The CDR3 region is CASGRLGGTEAFF. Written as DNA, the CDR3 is TGTGCCAGCGGAAGGCTCGGCGGGACTGAAGCTTTCTTT.

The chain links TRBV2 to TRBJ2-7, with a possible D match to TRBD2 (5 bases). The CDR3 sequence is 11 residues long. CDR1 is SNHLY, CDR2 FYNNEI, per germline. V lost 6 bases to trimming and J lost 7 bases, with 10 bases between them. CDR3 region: CASRDPGEQYF. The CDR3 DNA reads TGTGCCAGCAGGGACCCGGGGGAGCAGTACTTC.

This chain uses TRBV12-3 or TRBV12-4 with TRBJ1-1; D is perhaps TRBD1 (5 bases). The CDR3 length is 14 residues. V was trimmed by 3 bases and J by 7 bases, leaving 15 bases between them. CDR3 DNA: TGTGCCAGCAGTTTGCGGGGGGAAGGGAGTGAAGCTTTCTTT. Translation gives CASSLRGEGSEAFF.